This T cell receptor (beta chain) was recorded in a study of T cells after yellow fever vaccination. The V end was cut by 4 bases, the J end by 2 bases, with 15 bases between. The CDR3 length is 15 residues. Germline CDR1 SGHKS, CDR2 YYEKEE (reference sequence). TCRdb reprocessed the 5' RACE reads via MiXCR and lists one record per CDR3 protein. This sample has 340,000 or so distinct CDR3 sequences; about 12% occur once, and the top ten carry 2.5% to 4%. This material consisted of CD4+ T cells sorted from PBMCs, taken 15 days after the yellow fever booster vaccination. This clonotype was obtained from a man younger than 30 who received the YFV17D yellow fever vaccine. The V gene is TRBV5-5, the J gene TRBJ2-5; D gene unclear. CDR3 sequence (DNA): TGTGCCAGCAGCCGCGGCACAGATCGGCAAGAGACCCAGTACTTC. This translates into CASSRGTDRQETQYF.